Listed here are 8 T cell receptor beta chains from one sample, sequenced in a study of response to subunit inactivated influenza vaccine. TCRdb re-derived calls from the RT-PCR reads in MiXCR, one entry per CDR3 protein. The sample holds about 520,000 distinct CDR3 sequences, about 25% seen once. Sequenced material: CD4+ T cells sorted from PBMCs, taken 5 to 6 days after vaccination. Receptors were obtained from a man aged 45-65 years who received an inactivated influenza vaccine.

The chain uses TRBV15 and TRBJ1-6; D gene ambiguous. The CDR3 contains 12 residues. CDR1 and CDR2 (germline): LNHNV, YYDKDF (reference sequence). V was pared by 4 bases and J by 10 bases, with 8 bases between. CDR3 sequence: CATSNNLSPLHF. Here the CDR3 DNA reads TGTGCCACCAGCAACAATCTATCACCCCTCCACTTT.

The J gene is TRBJ2-7, the V gene TRBV3-1; 14 nucleotides agree with TRBD2. J lost 5 bases, V lost 5 bases, and 8 bases had no gene match. This CDR3 is 16 amino acids long. Germline V CDR1 and CDR2: LGHDT, YNNKEL (reference sequence). The CDR3 DNA follows: TGTGCCAGCAGCATAGGACTAGCGGGAGGTATCCACGAGCAGTACTTC. It specifies CASSIGLAGGIHEQYF.

This chain uses TRBV4-2 with TRBJ1-5; unclear D gene. The V gene's germline CDR1 is LGHNA and CDR2 YNFKEQ. Trimming pared 5 bases from V and 6 bases from J, leaving 20 bases between. The CDR3 sequence is 16 residues long. The CDR3 sequence: CASSSESGGIGQPQHF. The CDR3 region has the DNA TGTGCCAGCAGCAGCGAAAGTGGAGGGATCGGTCAGCCCCAGCATTTT.

The chain joins TRBV9 to TRBJ2-3; D is uncertain. The CDR3 is made up of 12 amino acids. CDR1 is SGDLS, CDR2 YYNGEE, per germline. V was trimmed by 2 bases and J by 5 bases, leaving 6 bases between them. The CDR3 protein is CASSVSGDTQYF. In DNA form, the CDR3 reads TGTGCCAGCAGCGTGTCGGGAGATACGCAGTATTTT.

The J gene is TRBJ2-5, the V gene TRBV20-1; D is unresolved. CDR1 and CDR2 from the germline V gene are DFQATT and SNEGSKA (reference sequence). The CDR3 spans 13 residues. Trimming shortened V by 7 bases and J by 1 base, and 13 bases separated the two germline ends. This CDR3 reads CSERRASQETQYF. CDR3 in DNA: TGCAGTGAAAGAAGGGCGTCCCAAGAGACCCAGTACTTC.

The chain recombines TRBV12-3 or TRBV12-4 with TRBJ2-1; either TRBD1 or TRBD2 may supply D (5 bases each). V was clipped by 4 bases and J by 7 bases, with 14 bases between them. This CDR3 region has 14 residues. The CDR3 DNA follows: TGTGCCAGCAGTTATCCAGGGACCCCGAATGAGCAGTTCTTC. The encoded protein is CASSYPGTPNEQFF.

The rearrangement joins TRBV7-9 to TRBJ2-7; 12 bases align to TRBD2. Germline V gene sequence: CDR1 SEHNR, CDR2 FQNEAQ (reference sequence). With V trimmed by 1 base and J by 7 bases, 8 bases remained unmatched. CDR3 length: 16 amino acids. As DNA, the CDR3 is TGTGCCAGCAGCTTAGGGTTGACTAGCGGGAGTGATGAGCAGTACTTC. It yields the protein CASSLGLTSGSDEQYF.

This clonotype has just a few counts. V usage is TRBV5-1 and J usage is TRBJ1-5, with no clear D. Germline V lookup: CDR1 SGHRS, CDR2 YFSETQ. The CDR3 covers 14 residues. V dropped 4 bases and J dropped 5 bases, with 13 bases sitting between them. The CDR3 sequence: CASSPRPGDQPQHF. Written as DNA, the CDR3 is TGCGCCAGCAGCCCGAGACCGGGAGATCAGCCCCAGCATTTT.